The rows below give T cell receptor beta chains drawn from one sample of a study of blood T cell repertoires in COVID-19. The data were produced by immunoSEQ multiplex PCR, yet TCRdb's version contains in-frame clones alone and is incomplete. The data show some 290,000 clones, roughly 93% seen once. What was sequenced was PBMCs or T cells enriched from blood (not recorded which). These receptors were obtained from a woman between 40 and 55 years old with acute COVID-19. Both conserved end residues are part of each CDR3.

V	J	length	CDR3
TRBV19	TRBJ1-3	16	CASSIGGRGQGNTIYF
TRBV4-3	TRBJ2-1	11	CASSQVRSGIF
TRBV6-4	TRBJ1-2	15	CASSAYAGGNYGYTF
TRBV19	TRBJ2-2	14	CASSMGTYTGELFF
TRBV5-1	TRBJ2-3	15	CASSPGTGRTDTQYF
TRBV30	TRBJ2-1	15	CAWSVLAGVSNEQFF
TRBV19	TRBJ2-3	17	CASSIGTSGRGADTQYF
TRBV21-1	TRBJ2-1	14	CASSKGDSRNEQFF
TRBV15	TRBJ2-4	15	CATSRGGQGTPPTFF
TRBV3-1/TRBV3-2	TRBJ1-5	15	CASSQQGLFDQPQHF
TRBV11-2	TRBJ2-7	19	CASSRTRGPRGSYSYEQYF
TRBV6-5	TRBJ1-6	14	CASRRGGSNSPLHF
TRBV7-2	TRBJ1-2	17	CASSLEPREGQSGGYTF
TRBV7-2	TRBJ2-1	14	CASSLTLAGDEQFF
TRBV5-1	TRBJ2-2	14	CASRAGGNTGELFF
TRBV11-2	TRBJ2-7	13	CASRPTGDYEQYF
TRBV9	TRBJ2-3	13	CASSVVAADTQYF
TRBV15	TRBJ2-7	12	CAWGRSSYEQYF
TRBV7-2	TRBJ1-6	14	CASRTTGGYSPLHF
TRBV29-1	TRBJ1-2	14	CSVRMGQENYGYTF
TRBV28	TRBJ2-3	14	CASSLGGTSDTQYF
TRBV30	TRBJ2-7	12	CAWSDRRNEQYF
TRBV6-5	TRBJ1-2	14	CASSYSPGGDGYTF
TRBV18	TRBJ1-1	15	CASSQLGGLNTEAFF
TRBV25-1	TRBJ1-1	14	CASSEYGGNTEAFF
TRBV4-2	TRBJ2-1	16	CASSQEGGSSYNEQFF
TRBV24-1	TRBJ2-3	17	CATSEGGGGLMTDTQYF
TRBV19	TRBJ1-2	17	CASSIDRGDRVNYGYTF
TRBV6-5	TRBJ2-5	15	CASRLAGGPQETQYF
TRBV24-1	TRBJ2-7	16	CATSDSGQGGGYEQYF
TRBV7-9	TRBJ2-3	18	CASSPGTTILPNADTQYF
TRBV15	TRBJ1-1	15	CATSRDQRENTEAFF